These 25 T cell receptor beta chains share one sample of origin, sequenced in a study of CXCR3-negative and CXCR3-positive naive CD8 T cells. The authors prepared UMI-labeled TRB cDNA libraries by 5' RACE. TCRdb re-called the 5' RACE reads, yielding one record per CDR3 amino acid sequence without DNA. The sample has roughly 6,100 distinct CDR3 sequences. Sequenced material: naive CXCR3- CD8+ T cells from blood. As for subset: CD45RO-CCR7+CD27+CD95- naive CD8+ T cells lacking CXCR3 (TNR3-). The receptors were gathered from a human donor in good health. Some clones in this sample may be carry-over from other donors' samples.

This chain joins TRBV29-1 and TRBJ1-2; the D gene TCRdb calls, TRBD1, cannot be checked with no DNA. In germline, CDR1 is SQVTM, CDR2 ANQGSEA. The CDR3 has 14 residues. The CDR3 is CSVMGTARDYGYTF.

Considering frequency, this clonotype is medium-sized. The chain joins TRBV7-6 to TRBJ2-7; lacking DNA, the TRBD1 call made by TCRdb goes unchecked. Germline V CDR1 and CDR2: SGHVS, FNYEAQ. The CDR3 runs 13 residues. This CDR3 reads CASSYGTGDEQYF.

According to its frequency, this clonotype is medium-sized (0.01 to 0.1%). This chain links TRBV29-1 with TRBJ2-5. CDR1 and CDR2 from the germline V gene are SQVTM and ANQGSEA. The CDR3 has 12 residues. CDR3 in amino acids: CSGSGLGETQYF.

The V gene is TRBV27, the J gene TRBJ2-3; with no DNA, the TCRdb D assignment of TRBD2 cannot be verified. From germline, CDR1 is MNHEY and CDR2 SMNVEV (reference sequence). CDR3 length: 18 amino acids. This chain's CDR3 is CASSSYRLAGGSTDTQYF.

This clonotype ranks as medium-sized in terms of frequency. CDR3 region: CASNPWTSAYEQYF. The chain uses TRBV7-9 and TRBJ2-7; as DNA is missing, the TRBD1 call by TCRdb cannot be tested. In germline, CDR1 is SEHNR, CDR2 FQNEAQ (reference sequence). The CDR3 loop spans 14 amino acids.

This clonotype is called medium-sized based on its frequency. The CDR3 sequence: CASSLGLAGSTGELFF. V usage is TRBV5-1 and J usage is TRBJ2-2; the TCRdb call, TRBD2, lacks DNA for checking. From germline, CDR1 is SGHRS and CDR2 YFSETQ. This CDR3 is built from 16 residues.

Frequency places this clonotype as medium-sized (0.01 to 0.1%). CDR3 protein: CASSEGTVPYEQYF. The chain joins TRBV5-1 to TRBJ2-7; the D gene TCRdb calls, TRBD1, cannot be checked with no DNA. Germline V gives CDR1 SGHRS, CDR2 YFSETQ. This CDR3 comprises 14 residues.

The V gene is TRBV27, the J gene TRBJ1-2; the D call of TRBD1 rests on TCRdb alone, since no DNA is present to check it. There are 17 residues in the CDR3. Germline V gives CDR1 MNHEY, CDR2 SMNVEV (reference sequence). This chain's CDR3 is CASSSGQARRSNYGYTF.

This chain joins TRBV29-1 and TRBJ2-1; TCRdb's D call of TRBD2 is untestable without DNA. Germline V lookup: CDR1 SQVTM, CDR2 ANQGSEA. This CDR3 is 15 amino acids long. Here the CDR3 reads CSVDLDGGANNEQFF.

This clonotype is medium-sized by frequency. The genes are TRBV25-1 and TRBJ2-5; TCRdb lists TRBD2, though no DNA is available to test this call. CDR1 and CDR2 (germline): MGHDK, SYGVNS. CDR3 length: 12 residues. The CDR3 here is CASSGGGETQYF.

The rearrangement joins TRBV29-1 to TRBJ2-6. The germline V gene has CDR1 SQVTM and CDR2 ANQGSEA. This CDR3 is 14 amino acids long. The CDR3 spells CSVGEVSGANVLTF.

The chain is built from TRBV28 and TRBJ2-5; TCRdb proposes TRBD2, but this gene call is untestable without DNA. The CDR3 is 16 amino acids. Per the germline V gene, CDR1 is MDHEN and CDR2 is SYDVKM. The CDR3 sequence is CASRKGLAGGGETQYF.

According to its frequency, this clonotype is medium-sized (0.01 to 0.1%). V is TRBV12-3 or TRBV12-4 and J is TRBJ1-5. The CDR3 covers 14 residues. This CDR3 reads CASSLGGPNQPQHF.

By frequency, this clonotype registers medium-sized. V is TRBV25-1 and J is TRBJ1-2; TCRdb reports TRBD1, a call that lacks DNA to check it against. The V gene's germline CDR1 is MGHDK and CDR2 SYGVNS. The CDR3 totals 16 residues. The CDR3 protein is CASSETDRADGYGYTF.

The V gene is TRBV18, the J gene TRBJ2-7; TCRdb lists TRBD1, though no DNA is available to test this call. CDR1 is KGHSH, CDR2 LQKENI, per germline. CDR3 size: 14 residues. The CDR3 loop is CASSPPGQADEQYF.

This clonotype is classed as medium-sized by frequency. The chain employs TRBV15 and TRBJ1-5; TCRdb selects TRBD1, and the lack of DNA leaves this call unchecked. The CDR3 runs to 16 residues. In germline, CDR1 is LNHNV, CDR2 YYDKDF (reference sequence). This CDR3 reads CATSSSRGGADQPQHF. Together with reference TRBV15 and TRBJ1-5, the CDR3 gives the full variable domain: DAMVIQNPRYQVTQFGKPVTLSCSQTLNHNVMYWYQQKSSQAPKLLFHYYDKDFNNEADTPDNFQSRRPNTSFCFLDIRSPGLGDTAMYLCATSSSRGGADQPQHFGDGTRLSIL.

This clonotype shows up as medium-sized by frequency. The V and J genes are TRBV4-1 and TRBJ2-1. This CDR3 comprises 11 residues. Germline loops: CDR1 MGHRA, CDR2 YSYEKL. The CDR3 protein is CASFKDNEQFF.

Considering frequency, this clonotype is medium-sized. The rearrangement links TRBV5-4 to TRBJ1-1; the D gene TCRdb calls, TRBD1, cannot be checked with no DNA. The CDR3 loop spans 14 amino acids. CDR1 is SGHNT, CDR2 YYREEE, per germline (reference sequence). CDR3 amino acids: CASSFTGQGVEAFF. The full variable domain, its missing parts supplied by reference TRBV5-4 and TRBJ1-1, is ETGVTQSPTHLIKTRGQQVTLRCSSQSGHNTVSWYQQALGQGPQFIFQYYREEENGRGNFPPRFSGLQFPNYSSELNVNALELDDSALYLCASSFTGQGVEAFFGQGTRLTVV.

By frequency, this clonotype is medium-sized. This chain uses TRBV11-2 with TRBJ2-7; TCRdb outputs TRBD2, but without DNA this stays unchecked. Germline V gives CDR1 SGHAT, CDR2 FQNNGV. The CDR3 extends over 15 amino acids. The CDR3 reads CASSSAAGAKYEQYF.

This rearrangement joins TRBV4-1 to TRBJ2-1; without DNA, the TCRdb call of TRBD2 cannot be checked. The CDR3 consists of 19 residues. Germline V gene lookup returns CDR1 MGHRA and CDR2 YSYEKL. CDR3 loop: CASSQSAPMTSGYRNEQFF.

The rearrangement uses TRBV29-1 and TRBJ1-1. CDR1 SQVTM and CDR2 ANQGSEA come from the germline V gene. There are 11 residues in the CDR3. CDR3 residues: CSVGRNTEAFF.

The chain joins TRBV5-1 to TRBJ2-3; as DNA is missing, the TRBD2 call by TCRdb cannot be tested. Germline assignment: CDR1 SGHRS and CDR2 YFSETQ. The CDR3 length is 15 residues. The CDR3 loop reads CASTRTSGGTDTQYF.

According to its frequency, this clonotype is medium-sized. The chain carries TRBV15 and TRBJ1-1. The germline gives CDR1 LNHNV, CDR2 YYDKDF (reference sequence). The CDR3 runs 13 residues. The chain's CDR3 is CATSREPSSEAFF.

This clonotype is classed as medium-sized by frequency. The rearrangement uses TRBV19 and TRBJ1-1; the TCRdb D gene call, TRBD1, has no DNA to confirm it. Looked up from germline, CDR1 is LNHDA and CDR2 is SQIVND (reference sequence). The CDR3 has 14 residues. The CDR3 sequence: CASSPKGEETEAFF. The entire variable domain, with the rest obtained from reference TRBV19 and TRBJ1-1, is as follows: DGGITQSPKYLFRKEGQNVTLSCEQNLNHDAMYWYRQDPGQGLRLIYYSQIVNDFQKGDIAEGYSVSREKKESFPLTVTSAQKNPTAFYLCASSPKGEETEAFFGQGTRLTVV.

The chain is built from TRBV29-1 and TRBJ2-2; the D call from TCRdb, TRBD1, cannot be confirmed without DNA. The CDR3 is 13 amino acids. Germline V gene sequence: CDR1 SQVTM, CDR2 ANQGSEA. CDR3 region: CSVPTGEDGELFF.